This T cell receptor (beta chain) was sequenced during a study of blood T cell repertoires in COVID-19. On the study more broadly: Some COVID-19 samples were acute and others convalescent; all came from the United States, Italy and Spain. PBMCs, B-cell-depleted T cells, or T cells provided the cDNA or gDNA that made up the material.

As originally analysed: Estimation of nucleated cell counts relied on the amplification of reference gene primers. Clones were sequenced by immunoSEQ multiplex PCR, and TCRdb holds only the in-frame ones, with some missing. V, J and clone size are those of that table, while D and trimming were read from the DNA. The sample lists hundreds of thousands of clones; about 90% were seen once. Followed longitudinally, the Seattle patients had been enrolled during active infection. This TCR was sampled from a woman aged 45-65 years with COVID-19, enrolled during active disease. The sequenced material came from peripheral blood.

CDR3 nucleotide sequence: TGTGCCACCAGCAGATTCGGGACTAGCGGGACCCTTATGGGCACAGATACGCAGTATTTT. This codes for CATSRFGTSGTLMGTDTQYF. The chain recombines TRBV15 with TRBJ2-3; 13 bases are shared with TRBD2. CDR1 is LNHNV and CDR2 is YYDKDF in the germline V gene (reference sequence). The CDR3 length is 20 residues. Losses at the gene ends were 2 bases for V and 1 base for J; bases not matched to a gene: 12.